The 12 T cell receptor beta chains below all came from one sample that was sequenced in a study of blood T cell repertoires in COVID-19. TCRdb keeps only in-frame clones here, not all; method: immunoSEQ multiplex PCR. This sample has around 130,000 clones, with approximately 87% found just once. The sample consisted of peripheral blood. The receptors shown here come from a man aged 60-69 years with acute or convalescent COVID-19.

The genes are TRBV6-5 and TRBJ1-1, with TRBD1 matching 11 bases. The CDR3 length is 14 residues. From germline, CDR1 is MNHEY and CDR2 SVGAGI. The ends lost 6 bases at V and 8 bases at J; junction bases unmatched: 8. The CDR3 loop reads CASRATGTGGEAFF. The CDR3 DNA is TGTGCCAGCAGGGCAACCGGGACAGGGGGAGAAGCTTTCTTT.

The chain links TRBV11-2 to TRBJ2-1; D unresolved. V lost 2 bases and J 3 bases, leaving 5 bases between the germline ends. The CDR3 length is 13 residues. CDR1 and CDR2 from the germline V gene are SGHAT and FQNNGV. The CDR3 region is CASSLTNYNEQFF. In DNA, the CDR3 is TGTGCCAGCAGCTTAACTAACTACAATGAGCAGTTCTTC.

The chain has TRBV28 and TRBJ2-7; D is perhaps TRBD2 (6 bases). V lost 2 bases and J 3 bases, leaving 11 bases between the germline ends. The germline gives CDR1 MDHEN, CDR2 SYDVKM. The CDR3 loop spans 14 amino acids. CDR3 sequence reads: CASSLLGTGYEQYF. The CDR3 coding sequence is TGTGCCAGCAGTTTACTGGGGACTGGCTACGAGCAGTACTTC.

This clone occurred once. This chain joins TRBV2 and TRBJ2-5; the D gene is possibly TRBD1 (5 bases). CDR1 and CDR2 (germline): SNHLY, FYNNEI. With 5 bases removed from V and 2 bases from J, the gap between germline ends came to 6 bases. There are 12 residues in the CDR3. This CDR3 is CASSKGQETQYF. CDR3 DNA: TGTGCCAGCAGTAAGGGGCAAGAGACCCAGTACTTC.

V is TRBV19 and J is TRBJ2-7; D remains ambiguous. Germline assignment: CDR1 LNHDA and CDR2 SQIVND (reference sequence). The CDR3 has 13 residues. Trimming cost V 2 bases and J 0 bases, with 5 bases left between them. Here the CDR3 DNA reads TGTGCCAGTAGTATATCCTACTCCTACGAGCAGTACTTC. Amino acids: CASSISYSYEQYF.

This chain connects TRBV28 to TRBJ2-7; 10 bases match TRBD1. With V trimmed by 9 bases and J by 0 bases, 5 bases remained unmatched. Germline assignment: CDR1 MDHEN and CDR2 SYDVKM. There are 14 residues in the CDR3. The CDR3 DNA reads TGTGCCAGTGCGGGACAGGGGAGCTCCTACGAGCAGTACTTC. It codes for CASAGQGSSYEQYF.

This clone was counted once. This chain uses TRBV27 with TRBJ2-1; 9 bases are a match to TRBD2. The germline V gene encodes CDR1 MNHEY and CDR2 SMNVEV (reference sequence). The junction had 8 bases not matched to a gene; V was cut back by 3 bases and J by 8 bases. This CDR3 is built from 15 residues. For the CDR3, the DNA is TGTGCCAGCAGTTTGGGGCTAGCGGGAACCTATGAGCAGTTCTTC. Translation: CASSLGLAGTYEQFF.

This rearrangement joins TRBV4-3 to TRBJ2-7; 8 bases fit TRBD2. The J segment lost 5 bases and the V segment lost 0 bases, leaving 6 bases of the junction unmatched. The germline gives CDR1 LGHNA, CDR2 YSLEER. The CDR3 is made up of 15 amino acids. The CDR3 DNA reads TGCGCCAGCAGCCAAGAGGCGGGGGGATCTGACGAGCAGTACTTC. Encoded protein: CASSQEAGGSDEQYF.

The chain combines TRBV6-5 with TRBJ2-5, with unresolved D. The germline V and J ends were trimmed by 10 bases and 2 bases, with 11 bases remaining between them. CDR3 size: 12 residues. The germline gives CDR1 MNHEY, CDR2 SVGAGI. The CDR3 reads CATSLAQETQYF. The CDR3 DNA reads TGTGCCACCTCTTTAGCACAAGAGACCCAGTACTTC.

The CDR3 DNA reads as TGTGCCAGCACCTACCGGGGAGCGGCGGGAGGTAGGGAGCAGTACTTC. It translates to CASTYRGAAGGREQYF. This chain joins TRBV28 and TRBJ2-7; 8 nucleotides line up with TRBD2. The length of the CDR3 is 16 residues. Germline loops: CDR1 MDHEN, CDR2 SYDVKM. V dropped 7 bases and J dropped 7; count of bases not matched to a gene: 18.

V and J are TRBV28 and TRBJ1-3, with D possibly matching TRBD1 (5 bases). The V gene's germline CDR1 is MDHEN and CDR2 SYDVKM. The CDR3 extends over 17 amino acids. V was shortened by 3 bases and J by 1 base, with 16 bases between the two germline ends. CDR3 amino acids: CASSFISQGKSGNTIYF. For the CDR3, the DNA is TGTGCCAGCAGTTTCATTTCTCAGGGAAAATCTGGAAACACCATATATTTT.

The V call is TRBV5-4, the J call TRBJ2-1; 8 bases are shared with TRBD2. Losses at the gene ends were 4 bases for V and 9 bases for J; bases not matched to a gene: 12. The CDR3 has 15 amino acids. The V gene's germline CDR1 is SGHNT and CDR2 YYREEE (reference sequence). The CDR3 here is CASSRPGPGGGEQFF. In nucleotides, the CDR3 is TGTGCCAGCAGCCGGCCGGGTCCCGGGGGGGGTGAGCAGTTCTTC.